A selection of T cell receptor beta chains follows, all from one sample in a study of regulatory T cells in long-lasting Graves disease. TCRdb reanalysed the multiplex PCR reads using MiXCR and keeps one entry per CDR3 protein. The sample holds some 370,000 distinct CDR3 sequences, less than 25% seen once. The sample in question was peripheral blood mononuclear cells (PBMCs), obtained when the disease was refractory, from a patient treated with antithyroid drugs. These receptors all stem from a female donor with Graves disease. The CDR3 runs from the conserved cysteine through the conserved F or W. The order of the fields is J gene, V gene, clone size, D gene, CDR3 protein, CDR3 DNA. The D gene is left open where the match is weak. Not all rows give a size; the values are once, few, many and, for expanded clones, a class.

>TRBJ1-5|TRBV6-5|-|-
CASSYQGTQQPQHF
TGTGCCAGCAGTTACCAGGGGACGCAGCAGCCCCAGCATTTT
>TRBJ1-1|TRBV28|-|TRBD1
CASSTSGTGVNTEAFF
TGTGCCAGCAGCACGTCCGGGACAGGTGTTAACACTGAAGCTTTCTTT
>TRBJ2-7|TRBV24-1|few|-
CATSDWGHPMEQYF
TGTGCCACCAGTGATTGGGGACACCCTATGGAGCAGTACTTC
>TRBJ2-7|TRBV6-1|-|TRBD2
CAGSLLAGGTHYEQYF
TGTGCCGGCAGTCTACTAGCGGGAGGCACCCACTACGAGCAGTACTTC
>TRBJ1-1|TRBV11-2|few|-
CASSPPMPEAFF
TGTGCCAGCAGCCCCCCAATGCCGGAAGCTTTCTTT
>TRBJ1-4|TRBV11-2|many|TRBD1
CASSLVTGDNEKLFF
TGTGCCAGCAGCTTAGTGACAGGGGATAATGAAAAACTGTTTTTT
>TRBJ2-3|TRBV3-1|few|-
CASSQGREQLGDTQYF
TGTGCCAGCAGCCAAGGGAGAGAGCAGCTGGGGGATACGCAGTATTTT
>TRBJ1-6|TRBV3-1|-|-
CASSQVGLRSPLHF
TGTGCCAGCAGCCAAGTAGGGCTACGTTCACCCCTCCACTTT
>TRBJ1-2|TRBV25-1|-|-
CASSEVGGAYGYTF
TGTGCCAGCAGTGAGGTGGGGGGCGCCTATGGCTACACCTTC
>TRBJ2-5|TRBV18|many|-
CASSPPGNREETQYF
TGTGCCAGCTCACCACCGGGAAACAGGGAAGAGACCCAGTACTTC
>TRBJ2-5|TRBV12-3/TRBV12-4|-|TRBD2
CASGGGSGETQYF
TGTGCCAGCGGGGGAGGGAGTGGAGAGACCCAGTACTTC
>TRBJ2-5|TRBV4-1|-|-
CASSQARSYPADRPLQETQYF
TGCGCCAGCAGCCAAGCTCGTAGTTATCCCGCCGACAGGCCCCTCCAAGAGACCCAGTACTTC
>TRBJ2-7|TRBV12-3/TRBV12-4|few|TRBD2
CASRESSGKNYEQYF
TGTGCCAGCAGGGAATCTAGCGGGAAAAACTACGAGCAGTACTTC
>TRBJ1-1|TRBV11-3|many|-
CASSLMWNTEAFF
TGTGCCAGCAGCCTCATGTGGAACACTGAAGCTTTCTTT
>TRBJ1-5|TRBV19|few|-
CASSDNLGQPQHF
TGTGCCAGTAGTGACAACCTGGGCCAGCCCCAGCATTTT
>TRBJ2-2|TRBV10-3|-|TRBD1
CAINRQGTGTGELFF
TGTGCCATCAACAGACAGGGGACCGGCACCGGGGAGCTGTTTTTT
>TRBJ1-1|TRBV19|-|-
CASSIFPNTEAFF
TGTGCCAGTAGTATATTCCCAAACACTGAAGCTTTCTTT
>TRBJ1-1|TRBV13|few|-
CATSEAANTEAFF
TGTGCCACCTCGGAGGCGGCGAACACTGAAGCTTTCTTT
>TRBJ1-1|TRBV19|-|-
CASRNTGRTEAFF
TGTGCCAGTAGAAACACGGGAAGGACTGAAGCTTTCTTT
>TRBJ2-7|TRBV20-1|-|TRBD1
CSAPGEGTGRYEQYF
TGCAGTGCTCCGGGGGAGGGGACAGGGCGGTACGAGCAGTACTTC
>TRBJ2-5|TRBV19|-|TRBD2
CASSTAGAGYEQYF
TGTGCCAGCTCGACAGCGGGAGCGGGGTATGAGCAGTACTTC
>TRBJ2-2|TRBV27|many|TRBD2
CASSMGLAGGELFF
TGTGCCAGCAGTATGGGACTAGCGGGAGGGGAGCTGTTTTTT
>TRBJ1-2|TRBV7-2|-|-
CASSLGSDFYGYTF
TGTGCCAGCAGCTTAGGGTCAGATTTCTATGGCTACACCTTC
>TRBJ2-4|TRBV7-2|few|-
CASSPRAQNIQYF
TGTGCCAGCAGCCCCAGAGCCCAAAACATTCAGTACTTC
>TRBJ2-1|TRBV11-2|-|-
CASSFGQGYNEQFF
TGTGCCAGCAGCTTTGGGCAGGGCTACAATGAGCAGTTCTTC
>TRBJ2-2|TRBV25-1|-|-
CASSEYRNTGELFF
TGTGCCAGCAGTGAATATCGCAACACCGGGGAGCTGTTTTTT
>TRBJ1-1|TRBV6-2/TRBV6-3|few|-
CASSDWVGVGATEAFF
TGTGCCAGCAGTGATTGGGTGGGAGTTGGGGCCACTGAAGCTTTCTTT
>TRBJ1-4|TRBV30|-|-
CSPSRGSKKLFF
TGTTCCCCAAGCCGAGGGTCGAAAAAACTGTTTTTT
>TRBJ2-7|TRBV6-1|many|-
CASSTNRGPSSYEQYF
TGTGCCAGCAGTACCAATAGAGGGCCAAGCTCCTACGAGCAGTACTTC
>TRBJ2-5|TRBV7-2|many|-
CASSSMGTQYF
TGTGCCAGCAGCTCTATGGGGACCCAGTACTTC
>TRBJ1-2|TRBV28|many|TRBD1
CASSPRGRGDYGYTF
TGTGCCAGCAGTCCACGGGGCAGGGGGGACTATGGCTACACCTTC
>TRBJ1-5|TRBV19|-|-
CASKGEAFNQPQHF
TGTGCCAGTAAAGGGGAAGCTTTCAATCAGCCCCAGCATTTT
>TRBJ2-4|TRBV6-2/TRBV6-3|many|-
CASSLGPSGKNIQYF
TGTGCCAGCAGCCTCGGCCCCTCGGGCAAAAACATTCAGTACTTC
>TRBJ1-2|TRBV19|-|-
CASSMSGRNYGYTF
TGTGCCAGTAGTATGTCAGGCAGGAACTATGGCTACACCTTC
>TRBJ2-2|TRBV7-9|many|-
CASSLSTFPLVELFF
TGTGCCAGCAGCTTAAGCACTTTCCCCCTCGTGGAGCTGTTTTTT
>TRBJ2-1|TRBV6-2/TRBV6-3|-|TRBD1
CASSQLSGGGYNEQFF
TGTGCCAGCAGTCAACTATCAGGGGGCGGCTACAATGAGCAGTTCTTC
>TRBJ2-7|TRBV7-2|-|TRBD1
CASSYDEGASYEQYF
TGTGCCAGCAGTTACGATGAGGGGGCCTCGTACGAGCAGTACTTC
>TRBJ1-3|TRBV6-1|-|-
CASSEKWGGTSGNTIYF
TGTGCCAGCAGTGAAAAGTGGGGGGGCACCTCTGGAAACACCATATATTTT
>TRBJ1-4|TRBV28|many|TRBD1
CASSSLTGGNEKLFF
TGTGCCAGCAGTTCCCTGACAGGGGGGAATGAAAAACTGTTTTTT
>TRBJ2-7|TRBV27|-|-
CASSLSSGASYEQYF
TGTGCCAGCAGTTTATCTTCGGGAGCTTCATACGAGCAGTACTTC
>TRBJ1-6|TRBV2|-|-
CASSEDRVASPLHF
TGTGCCAGCAGTGAAGACAGGGTTGCTTCACCCCTCCACTTT
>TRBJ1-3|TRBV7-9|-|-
CASSPQPGNTIYF
TGTGCCAGCAGCCCGCAACCGGGAAACACCATATATTTT
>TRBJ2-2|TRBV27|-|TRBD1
CASSLDGQGAYGELFF
TGTGCCAGCAGTTTAGATGGCCAGGGGGCTTACGGGGAGCTGTTTTTT
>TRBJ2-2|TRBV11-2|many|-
CASSLAGWAGELFF
TGTGCCAGCAGCTTAGCAGGGTGGGCCGGGGAGCTGTTTTTT